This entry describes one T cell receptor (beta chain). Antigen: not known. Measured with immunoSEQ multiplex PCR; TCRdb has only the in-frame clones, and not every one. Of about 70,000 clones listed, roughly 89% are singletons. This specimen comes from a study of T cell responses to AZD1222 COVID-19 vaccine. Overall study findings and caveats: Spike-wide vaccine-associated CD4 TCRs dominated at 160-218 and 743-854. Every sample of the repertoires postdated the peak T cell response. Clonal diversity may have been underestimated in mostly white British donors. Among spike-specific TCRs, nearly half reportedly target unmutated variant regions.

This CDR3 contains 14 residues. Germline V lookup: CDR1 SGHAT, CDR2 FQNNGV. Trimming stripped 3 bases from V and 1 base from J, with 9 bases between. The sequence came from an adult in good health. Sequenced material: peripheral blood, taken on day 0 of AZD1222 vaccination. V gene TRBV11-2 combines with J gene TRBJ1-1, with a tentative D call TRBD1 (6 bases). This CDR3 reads CASSLGGPNTEAFF. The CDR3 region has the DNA TGTGCCAGCAGCTTGGGGGGCCCGAACACTGAAGCTTTCTTT. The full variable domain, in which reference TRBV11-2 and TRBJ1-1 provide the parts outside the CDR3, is EAGVAQSPRYKIIEKRQSVAFWCNPISGHATLYWYQQILGQGPKLLIQFQNNGVVDDSQLPKDRFSAERLKGVDSTLKIQPAKLEDSAVYLCASSLGGPNTEAFFGQGTRLTVV.